This T cell receptor beta chain was profiled in a study of post-analysis software for immune sequencing data. At the level of the study: The patients showed relapsing-remitting, secondary progressive and progressive-relapsing multiple sclerosis courses. Overall study results and limits: Normalized Chao1 diversity was significantly reduced in patients versus controls. Same-batch preparations were strongly co-clustered by F measure. Patients carried several TRBV segments more frequently than controls did, and TRBV5-6, TRBV5-1 and TRBV20-1 were among them.

Built from TCR beta cDNA, the libraries had unique molecular identifiers in them. Starting from approximately 1 to 10 million T cells, the study yielded 460,000 or so cDNA molecules. MiXCR, run by TCRdb on the PCR reads, gives a single entry per CDR3 protein. The top ten clones hold roughly 4.9% of a sample with 650,000 to 900,000 distinct CDR3 sequences, 35% to 55% of them seen once. V shed 3 bases and J shed 4 bases, with 18 bases lying between them. This CDR3 spans 16 amino acids. The germline gives CDR1 SGHAT, CDR2 FQNNGV. The table lists this clonotype with a few counts. Its target is unknown. Sequencing was done on a sample of blood. This receptor was obtained from a girl aged 10 to 17 with multiple sclerosis. The gene calls are TRBV11-2 and TRBJ2-5; TRBD2 is a possible D gene (7 bases). The CDR3 sequence: CASSFIGGGVRETQYF. Here the CDR3 DNA reads TGTGCCAGCAGCTTTATAGGGGGGGGAGTACGAGAGACCCAGTACTTC.